Sequencing of this TCR beta chain was carried out in a study of control samples from healthy donors and cancer patients. Details on this clone: This CDR3 is also generated by other DNA sequences in the sample.

CDR3 size: 13 residues. From germline, CDR1 is MGHRA and CDR2 YSYEKL. The ends were cut back, 0 bases at V and 8 bases at J, with 10 bases in the middle. Profiled with immunoSEQ multiplex PCR; TCRdb holds only in-frame clones, not every one. The sample contains roughly 130,000 clones, approximately 90% of which appear only once. This clonotype was sampled from a man aged 18 to 35 in good health. J is TRBJ1-2 and V is TRBV4-1; D ambiguous. The sequenced sample consisted of blood. CDR3 amino acids: CASSQDRPRGYTF. CDR3 coding DNA: TGCGCCAGCAGCCAAGATAGACCAAGAGGCTACACCTTC.